Listed here are 16 T cell receptor beta chains from one sample, sequenced in a study of CD8+ T cells in alopecia areata. Sequencing templates came from extracted RNA that was reverse transcribed into cDNA. Produced via immunoSEQ multiplex PCR; TCRdb's table is partial and in-frame only. Of around 4,100 clones detected, 69% appear once; the ten largest clones hold under 9.5%. The treatment is: oral pan-JAK inhibitor, 5-10 mg twice daily. Lesional scalp punch biopsies and peripheral blood were collected from alopecia areata patients. The sample consisted of skin, taken at week 24, from a patient treated with tofacitinib. Receptor source: a human donor with alopecia areata.

V and J are TRBV25-1 and TRBJ1-2, with 9 nucleotides matching TRBD1. The V and J ends lost 5 bases and 7 bases, in that order; junction bases with no gene match: 8. This CDR3 has 14 residues. Germline V gene lookup returns CDR1 MGHDK and CDR2 SYGVNS. CDR3: CASSKRTGESGYTF. CDR3 bases: TGTGCCAGCAGTAAGAGGACAGGGGAGAGTGGCTACACCTTC.

V and J are TRBV5-7 and TRBJ2-6; no firm D call. TRBV5-7 belongs to the ORF category, with a function that is uncertain. The CDR3 consists of 17 residues. Trimming shortened V by 7 bases and J by 5 bases, and 22 bases separated the two germline ends. CDR3 bases: TGTGCCAGCCAATTGAATCGCGTACAAAGTCGGGCCAACGTCCTGACTTTC. This sequence encodes CASQLNRVQSRANVLTF.

This rearrangement joins TRBV4-3 to TRBJ2-5, with a weak D call TRBD2 (5 bases). The CDR3 runs to 16 residues. Per germline, CDR1 LGHNA and CDR2 YSLEER. With 1 base removed from V and 5 bases from J, the gap between germline ends came to 17 bases. The CDR3 region has the DNA TGCGCCAGCAGCCAAGTTCTGGACTCCCACGGGGAGACCCAGTACTTC. It codes for CASSQVLDSHGETQYF.

V and J are TRBV28 and TRBJ2-6; D remains unclear. This CDR3 contains 17 residues. The germline V and J ends were trimmed by 4 bases and 5 bases, with 18 bases remaining between them. CDR1 is MDHEN and CDR2 is SYDVKM in the germline V gene. CDR3 in amino acids: CASSYGLTQSRANVLTF. CDR3 nucleotides: TGTGCCAGCAGTTATGGCTTGACACAAAGTCGGGCCAACGTCCTGACTTTC.

This chain links TRBV7-9 with TRBJ1-1, with 9 bases matching TRBD1. V gave up 1 base and J gave up 4 bases; unmatched junction bases: 13. CDR3 size: 18 residues. CDR1 SEHNR and CDR2 FQNEAQ come from the germline V gene (reference sequence). CDR3 region: CASSLGAYRGRGVTEAFF. The CDR3 DNA reads TGTGCCAGCAGCTTAGGGGCTTACAGGGGGCGAGGAGTCACTGAAGCTTTCTTT.

On this clone itself: This specimen includes other DNA sequences encoding the same CDR3. The chain joins TRBV5-1 to TRBJ2-3; the D is unclear. CDR1 is SGHRS, CDR2 YFSETQ, per germline. This CDR3 is 12 amino acids long. V gave up 2 bases and J gave up 0 bases, with 1 base separating them. The CDR3 protein is CASSLSTDTQYF. For the CDR3, the DNA is TGCGCCAGCAGCTTAAGCACAGATACGCAGTATTTT.

The chain's CDR3 is CSVDSWDRLYSEAFF. CDR3 nucleotides: TGCAGCGTTGATTCGTGGGACAGGTTATACTCTGAAGCTTTCTTT. The V gene is TRBV29-1, the J gene TRBJ1-1, with TRBD1 matching 8 bases. The germline CDR1 and CDR2 sequences are SQVTM and ANQGSEA. The CDR3 runs 15 residues. The junction had 12 bases not matched to a gene; V was cut back by 3 bases and J by 6 bases.

V is TRBV7-4 and J is TRBJ2-5, with 9 nucleotides matching TRBD2. From germline, CDR1 is SGHVT and CDR2 SQSDAQ. The CDR3 extends over 17 amino acids. The V gene end was trimmed by 4 bases and the J gene end by 5 bases; junction bases not matched to a gene: 14. This CDR3 is CASSSFPRGRAGETQYF. Here the CDR3 DNA reads TGTGCCAGCAGCTCCTTCCCCCGCGGGAGGGCCGGGGAGACCCAGTACTTC.

The chain is built from TRBV2 and TRBJ2-5; tentative D call: TRBD2 (6 bases). This CDR3 contains 14 residues. Germline V gene data show CDR1 as SNHLY and CDR2 as FYNNEI. With 4 bases removed from V and 5 bases from J, the gap between germline ends came to 14 bases. As DNA, the CDR3 is TGTGCCAGCAGTGTCGGAGGGGCCGGTGAGACCCAGTACTTC. This gives the protein CASSVGGAGETQYF.

This clone was counted only a few times. V usage is TRBV14 and J usage is TRBJ2-1; 7 bases line up with TRBD2. With 3 bases clipped from V and 7 bases from J, the junction kept 6 bases outside the gene matches. CDR3 length equals 14 residues. Germline values: CDR1 SGHDN, CDR2 FVKESK. The CDR3 coding sequence is TGTGCCAGCAGCCATTCGTCTAGCGGAAATGAGCAGTTCTTC. As protein: CASSHSSSGNEQFF.

This chain uses TRBV4-3 with TRBJ2-6; D might be TRBD2 (5 bases). Germline CDR1 and CDR2: LGHNA and YSLEER. The CDR3 covers 17 residues. V shed 0 bases and J shed 3 bases, with 12 bases lying between them. The chain's CDR3 is CASSQDVGGGGANVLTF. The CDR3 DNA sequence: TGCGCCAGCAGCCAAGACGTAGGAGGAGGTGGGGCCAACGTCCTGACTTTC.

The chain combines TRBV9 with TRBJ2-3, with a tentative D call TRBD2 (6 bases). Germline loops: CDR1 SGDLS, CDR2 YYNGEE. V lost 0 bases and J lost 10, with 18 bases in between. This CDR3 spans 15 amino acids. CDR3: CASSVEASALSAQYF. CDR3 in DNA: TGTGCCAGCAGCGTAGAGGCTAGCGCACTATCCGCGCAGTATTTT.

The chain employs TRBV9 and TRBJ2-6; D possibly uses TRBD1 or TRBD2 (5 bases each). V lost 3 bases to trimming and J lost 2 bases, with 12 bases between them. The CDR3 totals 16 residues. In germline, CDR1 is SGDLS, CDR2 YYNGEE. The CDR3 loop reads CASSAPLGAGANVLTF. The CDR3 DNA follows: TGTGCCAGCAGCGCCCCCCTGGGGGCTGGGGCCAACGTCCTGACTTTC.

The V gene is TRBV9, the J gene TRBJ2-1; the match to TRBD2 covers 7 bases. The CDR3 contains 15 residues. The V gene end was trimmed by 1 base and the J gene end by 4 bases; junction bases not matched to a gene: 5. Germline V gives CDR1 SGDLS, CDR2 YYNGEE. DNA of the CDR3: TGTGCCAGCAGCGTAAGCGGGACGGGGTACAATGAGCAGTTCTTC. Protein: CASSVSGTGYNEQFF.

Comment on this clone: The junction departs from the called germline gene at one end, perhaps through a read error. The chain couples TRBV5-4 to TRBJ2-3; 15 bases agree with TRBD2. The CDR3 length is 15 residues. Germline V gene sequence: CDR1 SGHNT, CDR2 YYREEE (reference sequence). The CDR3 sequence is CASSIRTSGRAPLNF. CDR3 sequence (DNA): TGTGCCAGCAGTATTAGGACTAGCGGGAGGGCCCCGCTGAATTTT.

V gene TRBV6-1 combines with J gene TRBJ2-7; 10 positions agree with TRBD2. Trimming at V came to 1 base and at J to 0 bases, leaving 0 bases not matched to a gene. This CDR3 has 15 residues. The germline V gene has CDR1 MNHNS and CDR2 SASEGT. The CDR3 nucleotides are TGTGCCAGCAGTGAAGGGACTAGCGGCTCCTACGAGCAGTACTTC. Its protein is CASSEGTSGSYEQYF.